A selection of T cell receptor beta chains follows, all from one sample in a study of blood T cell repertoires in COVID-19. The assay was immunoSEQ multiplex PCR, and TCRdb's table has in-frame clones only and misses some. The sample has some 320,000 clones; 85% to 95% are singletons. The sample was PBMCs or T cells enriched from blood (not recorded which). These receptor sequences come from a woman between 25 and 40 years old who had been exposed to COVID-19. Each CDR3 is given with its conserved first and last residue. The D gene is left open where the match is weak. The size field is filled for only some rows; it gives once, few, many or a size class.

j_call: TRBJ1-1; d_call: NA; v_call: TRBV7-9; clone_size: NA; cdr3_aa: CASSLQGNTEAFF; cdr3_nt: TGTGCCAGCAGCTTACAGGGGAACACTGAAGCTTTCTTT
j_call: TRBJ2-1; d_call: TRBD2; v_call: TRBV6-4; clone_size: NA; cdr3_aa: CASRPLAGGNEQFF; cdr3_nt: TGTGCCAGCCGACCTCTAGCGGGGGGTAATGAGCAGTTCTTC
j_call: TRBJ2-4; d_call: NA; v_call: TRBV14; clone_size: NA; cdr3_aa: CASSQDRGANIQYF; cdr3_nt: TGTGCCAGCAGCCAAGATCGCGGGGCAAACATTCAGTACTTC
j_call: TRBJ1-1; d_call: NA; v_call: TRBV7-9; clone_size: NA; cdr3_aa: CASSRRNQGTNTEAFF; cdr3_nt: TGTGCCAGCAGCCGCCGCAATCAGGGTACGAACACTGAAGCTTTCTTT
j_call: TRBJ1-5; d_call: TRBD1; v_call: TRBV3-1/TRBV3-2; clone_size: NA; cdr3_aa: CASSQAGQGGNQPQHF; cdr3_nt: TGTGCCAGCAGCCAAGCGGGACAGGGAGGCAATCAGCCCCAGCATTTT
j_call: TRBJ2-7; d_call: NA; v_call: TRBV7-2; clone_size: NA; cdr3_aa: CASSARVSGEQYF; cdr3_nt: TGTGCCAGCAGCGCGCGCGTGTCGGGGGAGCAGTACTTC
j_call: TRBJ2-3; d_call: TRBD2; v_call: TRBV5-4; clone_size: once; cdr3_aa: CASSKRGGSTDTQYF; cdr3_nt: TGTGCCAGCAGCAAGCGGGGGGGAAGCACAGATACGCAGTATTTT
j_call: TRBJ2-7; d_call: NA; v_call: TRBV12-1; clone_size: few; cdr3_aa: CASSLCHLHEQYF; cdr3_nt: TGTGCCAGCAGCCTGTGCCACCTACACGAGCAGTACTTC
j_call: TRBJ2-1; d_call: TRBD2; v_call: TRBV6-2/TRBV6-3; clone_size: NA; cdr3_aa: CASSYSHSGGANYNEQFF; cdr3_nt: TGTGCCAGCAGTTACTCGCATAGCGGGGGGGCAAACTACAATGAGCAGTTCTTC
j_call: TRBJ2-5; d_call: NA; v_call: TRBV27; clone_size: NA; cdr3_aa: CASSQWLAQETQYF; cdr3_nt: TGTGCCAGCAGCCAATGGCTGGCCCAAGAGACCCAGTACTTC
j_call: TRBJ2-6; d_call: NA; v_call: TRBV7-2; clone_size: NA; cdr3_aa: CASSLAGGSSGANVLTF; cdr3_nt: TGTGCCAGCAGCTTAGCGGGGGGTAGCTCTGGGGCCAACGTCCTGACTTTC
j_call: TRBJ2-3; d_call: NA; v_call: TRBV19; clone_size: few; cdr3_aa: CASRPGSTDTQYF; cdr3_nt: TGTGCCAGTAGACCCGGGAGCACAGATACGCAGTATTTT
j_call: TRBJ2-3; d_call: TRBD2; v_call: TRBV9; clone_size: NA; cdr3_aa: CASSVALGLAGAYTDTQYF; cdr3_nt: TGTGCCAGCAGCGTAGCTCTAGGACTAGCGGGGGCCTACACAGATACGCAGTATTTT